This is a list of T cell receptor beta chains from one sample in a study of blood T cell repertoires in COVID-19. Assay used: immunoSEQ multiplex PCR; TCRdb lists only in-frame clones, some missing. The top ten clones hold 0.6% to 0.8% of a sample with roughly 200,000 clones, roughly 90% of them seen once. Material: peripheral blood. Source of these receptors: a man between 50 and 59 years old with acute or convalescent COVID-19. Both conserved end residues are part of each CDR3. The order of the fields is clone size, V gene, D gene, CDR3 length, J gene, CDR3 DNA, CDR3 protein. A D gene is named only where the DNA matches it firmly. Clone sizes are given selectively: once, few, many, or a class where the clone is expanded.

NA	TRBV30	NA	14	TRBJ1-6	TGTGCCTGGAGTGTTTCAGGGAATAATTCACCCCTCCACTTT	CAWSVSGNNSPLHF
few	TRBV11-2	NA	15	TRBJ2-7	TGTGCCAGCAGCGCATACAGCGGGTCAACCTACGAGCAGTACTTC	CASSAYSGSTYEQYF
NA	TRBV3-1/TRBV3-2	NA	14	TRBJ1-1	TGTGCCAGCAGCCAGAGACACGGGGACACTGAAGCTTTCTTT	CASSQRHGDTEAFF
NA	TRBV27	TRBD2	16	TRBJ2-1	TGTGCCAGCAGTCCTGAGGAGCGGGAGGGGGTCAATGAGCAGTTCTTC	CASSPEEREGVNEQFF
once	TRBV5-1	NA	15	TRBJ2-3	TGCGCCAGCAGAGAAAGGGCGGGGGCGGGCGATACGCAGTATTTT	CASRERAGAGDTQYF
NA	TRBV15	NA	16	TRBJ1-2	TGTGCCACCAGCAGAGATCGGGGAGGGGAGTACTATGGCTACACCTTC	CATSRDRGGEYYGYTF
NA	TRBV2	NA	12	TRBJ1-2	TGTGCCAGCAGTGAAGCCCAGTCTCCTCAGACCTTC	CASSEAQSPQTF
NA	TRBV11-2	NA	13	TRBJ1-1	TGTGCCAGCAGCTTAAATACGGACACTGAAGCTTTCTTT	CASSLNTDTEAFF
NA	TRBV27	NA	12	TRBJ1-1	TGTGCCAGCAGTGGCCCATGGACTGAAGCTTTCTTT	CASSGPWTEAFF
NA	TRBV11-1	TRBD1	15	TRBJ1-1	TGTGCCAGCAGTTTCCCACAGGGGGCTTACACTGAAGCTTTCTTT	CASSFPQGAYTEAFF
NA	TRBV6-5	NA	12	TRBJ2-2	TGTGCAAGTGGGGGGGCGCCCGGGGAGCTGTTTTTT	CASGGAPGELFF
NA	TRBV2	NA	14	TRBJ2-1	TGTGCCAGCAGTGCCAGGGTGTCCTACAATGAGCAGTTCTTC	CASSARVSYNEQFF
NA	TRBV27	TRBD1	15	TRBJ2-2	TGTGCCAGCAGTTTAACAGGGGTAATCACCGGGGAGCTGTTTTTT	CASSLTGVITGELFF
once	TRBV6-5	NA	15	TRBJ2-3	TGTGCCAGCAGTTACGGCGGCAGGGGAGCAGATACGCAGTATTTT	CASSYGGRGADTQYF
once	TRBV28	NA	16	TRBJ2-6	TGTGCCAGCAGTTTATATAGAAGCCCTGGGGCCAACGTCCTGACTTTC	CASSLYRSPGANVLTF
NA	TRBV20-1	TRBD1	15	TRBJ2-7	TGCAGTGCTAGTCACGGGACAGGGACTCTCTACGAGCAGTACTTC	CSASHGTGTLYEQYF
once	TRBV18	NA	14	TRBJ1-1	TGTGCCAGCTCACAACAGGGTACGTGGCCTGAAGCTTTCTTT	CASSQQGTWPEAFF
NA	TRBV6-2/TRBV6-3	NA	15	TRBJ1-6	TGTGCCAGCAGTTACCGGTTGCAGGGGTCTTCACCCCTCCACTTT	CASSYRLQGSSPLHF
NA	TRBV30	TRBD2	16	TRBJ2-2	TGTGCCTGGAGTGTACTTGCGGGGGGGACCACCGGGGAGCTGTTTTTT	CAWSVLAGGTTGELFF
few	TRBV3-1/TRBV3-2	NA	13	TRBJ2-1	TGTGCCAGCAGCCAGGGGGGGCGGAATGAGCAGTTCTTC	CASSQGGRNEQFF